Listed below are T cell receptor beta chains from one sample, sequenced in a study of cytomegalovirus exposure and HLA in healthy donors. Profiled with immunoSEQ multiplex PCR; TCRdb holds only in-frame clones, not every one. Here the sample spans about 160,000 clones, around 84% being singletons. The sequenced material came from PBMCs. Receptor source: a man between 18 and 29 years old in good health and CMV-seronegative. CDR3s include the opening cysteine and the closing phenylalanine or tryptophan. The D gene is left open where the match is weak. Clone sizes are given selectively: once, few, many, or a class where the clone is expanded.

cdr3_nt	cdr3_aa	v_call	j_call	d_call	clone_size
TGTGCCAGCAGCTACCGTAGCGGGGGCCGAACCTACGAGCAGTACTTC	CASSYRSGGRTYEQYF	TRBV7-2	TRBJ2-7	TRBD2	-
TGTGCCAGCAGCGTGACAGGTTTTTCGACCTACGAGCAGTACTTC	CASSVTGFSTYEQYF	TRBV9	TRBJ2-7	-	-
TGTTCCAGCAGCTTAGGGTCCACAGGGGGCAGGAACTACGAGCAGTACTTC	CSSSLGSTGGRNYEQYF	TRBV7-9	TRBJ2-7	TRBD1	-
TGCGCCAGCAGCCAAGAAAGGGGTGGCTACACCTTC	CASSQERGGYTF	TRBV4-1	TRBJ1-2	-	-
TGCGCCAGCAGCACAAGCGGATACTTTCAGGAGACCCAGTACTTC	CASSTSGYFQETQYF	TRBV5-1	TRBJ2-5	-	-
TGTGCCAGTAGGCCCAAGGGACAGGCCCCTAGCAATCAGCCCCAGCATTTT	CASRPKGQAPSNQPQHF	TRBV19	TRBJ1-5	TRBD1	-
TGTGCCAGCAGTGAAGCGGACGGGATCAAGAGGCCCCTCCACTTT	CASSEADGIKRPLHF	TRBV6-1	TRBJ1-6	-	-
TGCGCCAGCAGCTCCGGACTAGCGGGGGGTACCGGGGAGCTGTTTTTT	CASSSGLAGGTGELFF	TRBV5-1	TRBJ2-2	TRBD2	-
TGTGCCAGCAGCTTGGTTGGGGGGGGCTATGGCTACACCTTC	CASSLVGGGYGYTF	TRBV5-4	TRBJ1-2	-	few
TGTGCCAGCAGCCAAGCGAGGGCAGTTAGATATGGCTACACCTTC	CASSQARAVRYGYTF	TRBV4-2	TRBJ1-2	-	-
TGTGCCAGCAGCTTAGCATGGGACAGGATAGAGACCCAGTACTTC	CASSLAWDRIETQYF	TRBV7-9	TRBJ2-5	TRBD1	-
TGTGCCACCCTTAGCGGTTACCCAGGGGAGCAGTACTTC	CATLSGYPGEQYF	TRBV25-1	TRBJ2-7	-	once
TGTGCCAGCAGCTTGCTTAAGCCAATTTGGAATGAGCAGTTCTTC	CASSLLKPIWNEQFF	TRBV5-6	TRBJ2-1	-	-
TGTGCCAGCAGCCCCATTCGAGGGGGTAATTCACCCCTCCACTTT	CASSPIRGGNSPLHF	TRBV7-9	TRBJ1-6	-	-
TGTGCCAGCAGTTTCCATTATAGCACTGAAGCTTTCTTT	CASSFHYSTEAFF	TRBV28	TRBJ1-1	-	-
TGCGCCAGCAGCCGTGCCGGGTCCTCTAACACTGAAGCTTTCTTT	CASSRAGSSNTEAFF	TRBV5-1	TRBJ1-1	-	-
TGTGCCAGCAGTTCGCCACAGGGGGCGGGAAAGGAGCCCCAGCATTTT	CASSSPQGAGKEPQHF	TRBV28	TRBJ1-5	TRBD1	-
TGTGCCAGCAAAAGGGACAGGGGGCAAGAGACCCAGTACTTC	CASKRDRGQETQYF	TRBV2	TRBJ2-5	TRBD1	-
TGTGCCAGCAGCACCCTCGATACAGGGACACAGCCCCAGCATTTT	CASSTLDTGTQPQHF	TRBV28	TRBJ1-5	-	once
TGTGCCAGCAGTTTATCAAGGCTAGCCACAGATACGCAGTATTTT	CASSLSRLATDTQYF	TRBV27	TRBJ2-3	-	once
TGTGCCAGTACGACCGCGGGGGGCGACTATGGCTACACCTTC	CASTTAGGDYGYTF	TRBV19	TRBJ1-2	-	few
TGCGCCAGTTGGAAACAGGGTAAAGAGACCCAGTACTTC	CASWKQGKETQYF	TRBV5-1	TRBJ2-5	-	-
TGTGCCAGCAGCCGCCTAGAGGTTTTAATCACTGAAGCTTTCTTT	CASSRLEVLITEAFF	TRBV28	TRBJ1-1	-	-
TGTGCCAGCGGGGGGGCGGGTAATGAGCAGTTCTTC	CASGGAGNEQFF	TRBV6-5	TRBJ2-1	-	once
TGTGCCAGCAGTTCCTTGTCCTACGAGCAGTACTTC	CASSSLSYEQYF	TRBV28	TRBJ2-7	-	-
TGTGCCAGCAGCCAGCGGGACTTTTACTACGAGCAGTACTTC	CASSQRDFYYEQYF	TRBV14	TRBJ2-7	-	once
TGCGCCAGCAGCCAAGAACCAGGGAGGAATGAAAAACTGTTTTTT	CASSQEPGRNEKLFF	TRBV4-3	TRBJ1-4	-	-
TGTGCCAGCAAGGTTGGCCAGGGGGCGAGAACTGAAGCTTTCTTT	CASKVGQGARTEAFF	TRBV6-6	TRBJ1-1	TRBD1	-
TGTGCCAGCAGCGCCTGGGGGGACCAAGAGACCCAGTACTTC	CASSAWGDQETQYF	TRBV9	TRBJ2-5	-	-
TGTGCCAGTATCTCCGGGACAGGGAGAGCAACTAATGAAAAACTGTTTTTT	CASISGTGRATNEKLFF	TRBV19	TRBJ1-4	TRBD1	-
TGTGCCAGTAGTATAGGCAGATCGGAGCTGTTTTTT	CASSIGRSELFF	TRBV19	TRBJ2-2	-	-
TGTGCCAGCAGCACCCCGGGACTAGCGGTGGAGACCCAGTACTTC	CASSTPGLAVETQYF	TRBV5-5	TRBJ2-5	TRBD2	-
TGTGCCAGCAGCCCCTTCGGGACAGGGGGGGTGAACACTGAAGCTTTCTTT	CASSPFGTGGVNTEAFF	TRBV5-5	TRBJ1-1	TRBD1	-
TGTGCCAGCAGTTTAAGGACAGCCCTTAGGGGCAATCAGCCCCAGCATTTT	CASSLRTALRGNQPQHF	TRBV28	TRBJ1-5	-	-
TGTGCCAGCTCACCACGGCGAGGGACACAAGAGACCCAGTACTTC	CASSPRRGTQETQYF	TRBV18	TRBJ2-5	-	-
TGTGCCAGCAGCTTGGCGGGTCCGATACTCTACGAGCAGTACTTC	CASSLAGPILYEQYF	TRBV5-4	TRBJ2-7	-	-
TGTGCCTGGAGTCGGGGACAGGGGACGAGTGAGCAGTTCTTC	CAWSRGQGTSEQFF	TRBV30	TRBJ2-1	TRBD1	-
TGTGCCAGCAGCGGGACAGTCGATCATCATGGCTACACCTTC	CASSGTVDHHGYTF	TRBV5-4	TRBJ1-2	TRBD1	-
TGTGCCAGCAGCTTGTTGGGACAGGGTTACGAGCAGTACTTC	CASSLLGQGYEQYF	TRBV11-2	TRBJ2-7	TRBD1	-
TGTGCCAGCAGCCAGACTAGCGGGGGGATCGATGAGCAGTTCTTC	CASSQTSGGIDEQFF	TRBV7-8	TRBJ2-1	TRBD2	few
TGTGCCAGCGCCAGGGGGCCGAGCTCCTACGAGCAGTACTTC	CASARGPSSYEQYF	TRBV7-2	TRBJ2-7	TRBD1	-
TGTGCCAGCAATCGGACAGGTTACTCTTCGAACTATGGCTACACCTTC	CASNRTGYSSNYGYTF	TRBV28	TRBJ1-2	TRBD1	-
TGTGCCAGCAGCCCCAGCGGGAGGGGTTTGAGCACAGATACGCAGTATTTT	CASSPSGRGLSTDTQYF	TRBV13	TRBJ2-3	TRBD2	-
TGTGCCAGCTCAACAGGGGGAACTGAAGCTTTCTTT	CASSTGGTEAFF	TRBV18	TRBJ1-1	TRBD1	-
TGTGCCAGCAGTTTGGGACTAGCTTTAGAGACCCAGTACTTC	CASSLGLALETQYF	TRBV27	TRBJ2-5	TRBD2	-
TGTGCCAGCATCATCCGACCAGGCACTGAAGCTTTCTTT	CASIIRPGTEAFF	TRBV2	TRBJ1-1	-	-
TGTGCCAGCAGCTTAAGAGTGCACACCTTTAGCGGTGGGGATACGCAGTATTTT	CASSLRVHTFSGGDTQYF	TRBV7-2	TRBJ2-3	-	few
TGTGCCAGTTCAGGGTCCTACGAGCAGTACTTC	CASSGSYEQYF	TRBV28	TRBJ2-7	-	-
TGCGCCAGCAGCTTAGGCTGGAGGGGCCAAGAGACCCAGTACTTC	CASSLGWRGQETQYF	TRBV5-1	TRBJ2-5	-	once
TGTGCCAGCAGTGAGAGGGGGGGGGCCGGGGAGCTGTTTTTT	CASSERGGAGELFF	TRBV6-4	TRBJ2-2	-	once
TGTGCCAGCAGCCAGGGCCGGGACAGGGGGCGAGGGGAGCAGTACTTC	CASSQGRDRGRGEQYF	TRBV5-4	TRBJ2-7	TRBD1	-
TGTGCCAGCACCACCGGGACTAGCGGTTCCTACGAGCAGTACTTC	CASTTGTSGSYEQYF	TRBV6-1	TRBJ2-7	TRBD2	-
TGCGCCAGCAGCGAAGCAGGGGTGCTAACTGAAGCTTTCTTT	CASSEAGVLTEAFF	TRBV5-1	TRBJ1-1	-	once
TGTGCCAGCAGTTTAACCAGGACAGGGGCAAAAGTGAACACTGAAGCTTTCTTT	CASSLTRTGAKVNTEAFF	TRBV28	TRBJ1-1	TRBD1	-
TGTGCCAGCAGCCTCCAGGAAAGCTCCTACGAGCAGTACTTC	CASSLQESSYEQYF	TRBV13	TRBJ2-7	-	-
TGTGCCAGCAGCGTAGAAGCAGGGACAAACACTGAAGCTTTCTTT	CASSVEAGTNTEAFF	TRBV9	TRBJ1-1	-	-
TGTGCCAGCAGCTTAGCTCGGGACAGAAGCAATGAGCAGTTCTTC	CASSLARDRSNEQFF	TRBV7-8	TRBJ2-1	TRBD1	-